A single T cell receptor beta chain is shown here with its context. What it binds is unknown. Across several immunoSEQ plates, the genomic DNA of each subset was split evenly. Measured with immunoSEQ multiplex PCR; TCRdb has only the in-frame clones, and not every one. The sample lists roughly 700,000 clones, around 90% occurring once. The sample belongs to a study of shared clonotypes between healthy human individuals. Germline loops: CDR1 WNHNN, CDR2 SYGVQD (reference sequence). The CDR3 loop spans 13 amino acids. V lost 3 bases to trimming and J lost 6 bases, with 8 bases between them. Study-wide findings and caveats: Depth was large, yet rarefaction showed that sorted-subset sequencing was incomplete.

To make CD8 memory, CD45RO+ cells were put together with CCR7-negative CD45RA+ TemRA cells. The chain combines TRBV10-1 with TRBJ2-2; D is unresolved. The origin of this receptor is a man younger than 35 in good health. Some clones in this sample may be carry-over from other donors' samples. The material sequenced was memory CD8+ T cells from PBMCs. Subset denoted: CD45RO+ cells pooled with CCR7-negative TemRA cells. CDR3 amino acids: CASSEAPAGELFF. CDR3 in DNA: TGCGCCAGCAGTGAAGCCCCAGCCGGGGAGCTGTTTTTT.